The following is a T cell receptor beta chain sequence with its context. Its specificity is not known. This entry belongs to a study of T cell responses to AZD1222 COVID-19 vaccine. CDR1 is SGHTA, CDR2 FQGNSA, per germline. The CDR3 spans 16 residues. V lost 4 bases, J lost 7 bases, and 17 bases lay in between. Libraries were prepared by immunoSEQ multiplex PCR; TCRdb keeps only in-frame clonotypes and omits some of them. The table shows approximately 150,000 clones, with around 93% occurring only once. General study findings and limits: Targets within unmutated variant regions were reportedly found for nearly half of spike-specific TCRs. When two AZD1222 doses had been given, Spike-specific TCR breadth and depth rose. Donors in the cohort were predominantly white British and more often female, and clonal diversity was possibly underestimated. Baseline serology detected seropositivity in only a handful of AZD1222 recipients.

The sample in question was peripheral blood, obtained on day 0 of AZD1222 vaccination. This TCR derives from an adult in good health. The chain joins TRBV7-2 to TRBJ1-6, with D perhaps matching TRBD1 (6 bases). In DNA, the CDR3 is TGTGCCAGCAGCTATTCCTGGGGGGCGGGGAATTCACCCCTCCACTTT. It encodes CASSYSWGAGNSPLHF.